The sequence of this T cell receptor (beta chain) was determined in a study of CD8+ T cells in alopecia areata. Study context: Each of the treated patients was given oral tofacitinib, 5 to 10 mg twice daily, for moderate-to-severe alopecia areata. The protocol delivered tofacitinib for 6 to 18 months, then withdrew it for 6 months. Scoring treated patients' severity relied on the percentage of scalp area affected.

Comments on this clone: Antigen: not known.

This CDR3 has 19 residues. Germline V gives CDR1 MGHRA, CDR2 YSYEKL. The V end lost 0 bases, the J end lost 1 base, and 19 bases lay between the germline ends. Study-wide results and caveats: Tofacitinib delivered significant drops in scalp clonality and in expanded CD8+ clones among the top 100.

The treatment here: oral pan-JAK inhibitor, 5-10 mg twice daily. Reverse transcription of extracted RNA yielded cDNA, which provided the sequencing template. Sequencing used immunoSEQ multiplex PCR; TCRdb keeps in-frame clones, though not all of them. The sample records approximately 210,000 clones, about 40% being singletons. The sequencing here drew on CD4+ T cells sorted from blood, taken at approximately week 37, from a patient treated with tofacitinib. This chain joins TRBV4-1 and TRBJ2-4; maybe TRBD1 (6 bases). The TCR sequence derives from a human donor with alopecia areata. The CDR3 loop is CASSQDGASGVWAKNIQYF. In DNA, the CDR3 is TGCGCCAGCAGCCAAGATGGAGCCTCAGGGGTGTGGGCCAAAAACATTCAGTACTTC.